This T cell receptor (beta chain) stems from a study of cytomegalovirus exposure and HLA in healthy donors. In regard to this clone: The antigen remains unidentified.

The PCR was carried out with 60 Vbeta primers and 13 Jbeta primers. Here immunoSEQ multiplex PCR was the method, and the copy in TCRdb shows in-frame clones only, minus some. Of about 160,000 clones listed, 80% to 85% are singletons. Study-wide points: TCR beta sequences reportedly predicted the HLA-A and HLA-B alleles of most subjects accurately. In presence/absence analyses, roughly uniform sequencing depth across donors was assumed. An analysis done earlier found most TCR beta V segments productive about 87% or about 30% of the time.

This CDR3 spans 15 amino acids. The V segment lost 4 bases and the J segment 7 bases; nucleotides outside the gene matches: 7. Germline CDR1 is SGDLS and CDR2 is YYNGEE. The receptor was isolated from a boy aged 2 to 9 in good health and CMV-seronegative. This chain joins TRBV9 and TRBJ2-7; TRBD2 agrees at 14 bases. Sequences were obtained from PBMCs. Here the CDR3 reads CASSSGTSGRGEQYF. Written as DNA, the CDR3 is TGTGCCAGCAGCTCCGGGACTAGCGGGAGAGGGGAGCAGTACTTC.